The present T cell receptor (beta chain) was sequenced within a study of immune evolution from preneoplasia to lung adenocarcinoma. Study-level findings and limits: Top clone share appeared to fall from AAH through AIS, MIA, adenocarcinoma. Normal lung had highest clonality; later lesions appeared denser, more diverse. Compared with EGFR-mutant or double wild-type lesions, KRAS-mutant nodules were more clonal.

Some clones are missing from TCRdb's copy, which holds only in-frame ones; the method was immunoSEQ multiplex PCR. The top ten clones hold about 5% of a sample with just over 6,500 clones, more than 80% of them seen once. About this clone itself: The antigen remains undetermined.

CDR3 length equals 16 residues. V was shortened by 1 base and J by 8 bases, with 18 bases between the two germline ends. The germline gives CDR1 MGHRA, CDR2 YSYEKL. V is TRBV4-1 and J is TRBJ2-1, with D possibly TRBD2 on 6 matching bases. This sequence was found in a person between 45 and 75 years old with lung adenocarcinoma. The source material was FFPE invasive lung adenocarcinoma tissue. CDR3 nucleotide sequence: TGCGCCAGCAGCCAAGTTATAGCGGCCCCCGACGATGAGCAGTTCTTC. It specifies CASSQVIAAPDDEQFF.